This TCR beta chain was found in a study of identifying expanded T cells in peripheral blood. Study-wide findings and caveats: Differentially abundant clones: 1 to 1.5 between replicates, 15 to 17 at roughly 13 days, less than 25 at four.

Notes on this clone: Its matching antigen is unknown.

The CDR3 covers 13 residues. Trimming cost V 1 base and J 0 bases, with 4 bases left between them. Germline CDR1 and CDR2: SGHRS and YFSETQ. Produced via immunoSEQ multiplex PCR; TCRdb's table is partial and in-frame only. This sample has around 76,000 clones, with roughly 90% found just once. The rearrangement links TRBV5-1 to TRBJ2-5; D not certain. This receptor was obtained from a person between 18 and 75 years old in good health. The sequencing sample was made of blood. Here the CDR3 reads CASSLWDQETQYF. CDR3 bases: TGCGCCAGCAGCTTGTGGGACCAAGAGACCCAGTACTTC.